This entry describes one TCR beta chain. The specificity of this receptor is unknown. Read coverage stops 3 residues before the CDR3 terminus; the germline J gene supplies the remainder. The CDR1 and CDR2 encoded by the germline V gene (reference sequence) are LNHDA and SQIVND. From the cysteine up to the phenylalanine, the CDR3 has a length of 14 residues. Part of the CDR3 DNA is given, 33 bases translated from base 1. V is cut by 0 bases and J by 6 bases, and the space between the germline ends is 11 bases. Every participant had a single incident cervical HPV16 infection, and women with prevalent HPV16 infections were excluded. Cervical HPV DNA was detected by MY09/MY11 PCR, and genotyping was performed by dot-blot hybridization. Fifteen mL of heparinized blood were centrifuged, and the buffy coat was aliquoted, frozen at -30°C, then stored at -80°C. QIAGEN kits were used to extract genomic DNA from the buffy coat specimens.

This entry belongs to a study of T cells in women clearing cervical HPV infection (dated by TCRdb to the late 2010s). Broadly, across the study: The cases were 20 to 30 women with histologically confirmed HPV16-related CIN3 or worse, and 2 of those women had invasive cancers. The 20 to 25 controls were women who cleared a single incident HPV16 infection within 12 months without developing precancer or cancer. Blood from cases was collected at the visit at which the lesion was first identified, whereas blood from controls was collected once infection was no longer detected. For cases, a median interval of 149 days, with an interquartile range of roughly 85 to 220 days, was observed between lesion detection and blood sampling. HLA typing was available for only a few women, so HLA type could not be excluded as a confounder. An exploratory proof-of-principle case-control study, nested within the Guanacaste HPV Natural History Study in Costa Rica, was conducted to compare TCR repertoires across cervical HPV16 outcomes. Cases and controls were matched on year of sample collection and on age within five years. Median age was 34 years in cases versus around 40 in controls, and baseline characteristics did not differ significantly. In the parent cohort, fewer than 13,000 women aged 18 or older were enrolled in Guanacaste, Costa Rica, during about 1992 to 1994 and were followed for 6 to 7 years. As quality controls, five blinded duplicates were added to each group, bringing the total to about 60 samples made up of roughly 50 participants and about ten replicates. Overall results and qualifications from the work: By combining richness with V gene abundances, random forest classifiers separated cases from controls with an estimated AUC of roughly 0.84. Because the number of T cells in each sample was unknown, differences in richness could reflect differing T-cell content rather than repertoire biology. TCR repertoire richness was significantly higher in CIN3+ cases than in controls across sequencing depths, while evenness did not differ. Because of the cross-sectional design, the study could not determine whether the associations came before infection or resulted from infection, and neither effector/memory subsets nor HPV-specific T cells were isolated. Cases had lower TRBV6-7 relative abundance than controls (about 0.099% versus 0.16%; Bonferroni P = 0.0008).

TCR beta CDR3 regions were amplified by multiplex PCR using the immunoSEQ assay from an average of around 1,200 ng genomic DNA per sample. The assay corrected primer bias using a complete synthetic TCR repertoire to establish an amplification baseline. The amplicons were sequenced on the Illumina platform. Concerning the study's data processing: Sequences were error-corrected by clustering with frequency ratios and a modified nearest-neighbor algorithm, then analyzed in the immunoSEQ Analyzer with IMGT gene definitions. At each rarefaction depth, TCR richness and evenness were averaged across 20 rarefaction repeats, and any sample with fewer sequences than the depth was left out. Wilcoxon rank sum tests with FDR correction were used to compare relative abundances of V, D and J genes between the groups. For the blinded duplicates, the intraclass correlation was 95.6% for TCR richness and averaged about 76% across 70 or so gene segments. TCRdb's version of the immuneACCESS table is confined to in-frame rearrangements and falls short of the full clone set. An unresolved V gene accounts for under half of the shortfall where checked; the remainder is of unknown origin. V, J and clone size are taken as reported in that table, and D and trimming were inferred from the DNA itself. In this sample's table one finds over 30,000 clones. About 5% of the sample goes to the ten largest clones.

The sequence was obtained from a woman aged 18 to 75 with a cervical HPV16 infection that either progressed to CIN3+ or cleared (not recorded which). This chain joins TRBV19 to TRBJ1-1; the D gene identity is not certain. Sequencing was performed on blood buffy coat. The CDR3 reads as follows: CASSIEVMQAEAFF. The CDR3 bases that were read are TGTGCCAGTAGTATAGAAGTGATGCAGGCTGAA.